Presented here are 18 T cell receptor beta chains from one specimen sequenced in a study of shared clonotypes between healthy human individuals. Naive CD8 cells lacked CD45RO, underwent positive selection for CCR7 and left out terminally differentiated effector memory CD45RA+ cells. Clones were read by immunoSEQ multiplex PCR, and TCRdb kept only the in-frame ones, dropping some. The sample has over 2,000,000 clones, approximately 92% seen once; the top ten hold around 1.7%. Sequencing was carried out using naive CD8+ T cells from PBMCs. These receptors were collected from a man between 18 and 29 years old in good health. Some clones in this sample may be carry-over from other donors' samples.

The chain combines TRBV7-6 with TRBJ1-5; D gene unclear. The CDR3 extends over 17 amino acids. The V end lost 4 bases, the J end lost 4 bases, and 20 bases lay between the germline ends. The germline CDR1 and CDR2 sequences are SGHVS and FNYEAQ. The CDR3 spells CASSYEEQRRFNQPQHF. CDR3 nucleotides: TGTGCCAGCAGCTACGAGGAACAGCGAAGATTTAATCAGCCCCAGCATTTT.

The CDR3 nucleotides are TGTGCCAGCAGTTTTAGTCCGGCAGGGGAAGAAGATAGCAATCAGCCCCAGCATTTT. It yields the protein CASSFSPAGEEDSNQPQHF. V gene TRBV28 combines with J gene TRBJ1-5; possible D gene TRBD1, 6 bases. The V gene's germline CDR1 is MDHEN and CDR2 SYDVKM. There are 19 residues in the CDR3. The V gene lost 3 bases and the J gene lost 0 bases, with 21 bases spanning the gap.

This clone was found a few times. Other DNA sequences in this sample translate to the same CDR3. The CDR3 DNA is TGTGCCAGCAGTTTTGTCCCGAATCAGCCCCAGCATTTT. Residues: CASSFVPNQPQHF. The chain couples TRBV28 to TRBJ1-5; D is unresolved. Trimming removed 3 bases at V and 4 bases at J, with 7 bases between. The CDR3 length is 13 residues. Germline values: CDR1 MDHEN, CDR2 SYDVKM.

This clone was detected once. J is TRBJ2-1 and V is TRBV4-3, with 10 nucleotides matching TRBD2. This CDR3 contains 17 residues. CDR1 and CDR2 (germline): LGHNA, YSLEER. Trimming at V came to 2 bases and at J to 7 bases, leaving 11 bases not matched to a gene. CDR3 protein: CASSQSGVAGGVNEQFF. DNA of the CDR3: TGCGCCAGCAGCCAATCCGGGGTAGCGGGAGGTGTGAATGAGCAGTTCTTC.

The rearrangement uses TRBV5-4 and TRBJ1-2, with a possible D match to TRBD1 (5 bases). The germline V and J ends were trimmed by 2 bases and 2 bases, with 10 bases remaining between them. The CDR3 extends over 14 amino acids. Germline CDR1 reads SGHNT; CDR2 reads YYREEE (reference sequence). The CDR3: CASSFRGANYGYTF. The DNA of the CDR3 is TGTGCCAGCAGCTTCCGAGGGGCCAACTATGGCTACACCTTC.

The chain is built from TRBV11-3 and TRBJ2-7; the match to TRBD1 covers 8 bases. This CDR3 comprises 14 residues. Per germline, CDR1 SGHNT and CDR2 YENEEA. The V segment lost 6 bases and the J segment 3 bases; nucleotides outside the gene matches: 7. The CDR3 region is CASSYRGSGYEQYF. CDR3 bases: TGTGCCAGCAGTTACAGGGGGTCCGGCTACGAGCAGTACTTC.

The chain uses TRBV4-2 and TRBJ2-7, with 7 positions matching TRBD2. The CDR3 is made up of 14 amino acids. With 5 bases clipped from V and 0 bases from J, the junction kept 4 bases outside the gene matches. Germline CDR1 and CDR2: LGHNA and YNFKEQ. In DNA form, the CDR3 reads TGTGCCAGCAGCTACTCTAGCGGCTCCTACGAGCAGTACTTC. Its translation is CASSYSSGSYEQYF.

This clone was seen only once. The chain couples TRBV5-1 to TRBJ2-7; 11 nucleotides line up with TRBD1. The CDR3 totals 15 residues. V lost 0 bases, J lost 3 bases, and 2 bases stayed unmatched. CDR1 and CDR2 (germline): SGHRS, YFSETQ. The CDR3 sequence is CASSLVGTGGYEQYF. The CDR3 DNA reads TGCGCCAGCAGCTTGGTTGGGACAGGGGGCTACGAGCAGTACTTC.

With respect to this clone: This sequence may be a read error, since a much larger clone differs from it by one base. This CDR3 is also generated by other DNA sequences in the sample. This chain links TRBV7-2 with TRBJ1-1, with D uncertain. The CDR3 consists of 11 residues. The V end was cut by 3 bases, the J end by 5 bases, with 4 bases between. Germline CDR1 reads SGHTA; CDR2 reads FQGNSA. CDR3 protein: CASSFGTEAFF. As DNA, the CDR3 is TGTGCCAGCAGCTTCGGGACTGAAGCTTTCTTT.

This clone was seen once. DNA of the CDR3: TGTGCCAGCAGCTTAGCTTCGAACTATGGCTACACCTTC. Its protein is CASSLASNYGYTF. This chain links TRBV7-9 with TRBJ1-2, with D unresolved. CDR1 is SEHNR, CDR2 FQNEAQ, per germline (reference sequence). The CDR3 runs to 13 residues. V dropped 0 bases and J dropped 2 bases, with 4 bases sitting between them.

This clone was seen only a few times. This rearrangement joins TRBV7-9 to TRBJ1-1, with 8 bases that match TRBD1. The CDR3 covers 12 residues. From germline, CDR1 is SEHNR and CDR2 FQNEAQ (reference sequence). J was trimmed by 2 bases and V by 11 bases; bases with no gene match: 4. The CDR3 protein is CAQQGDNTEAFF. DNA for the CDR3: TGTGCCCAACAGGGGGACAACACTGAAGCTTTCTTT.

V usage is TRBV10-1 and J usage is TRBJ2-5, with D uncertain. The J call could be wrong; TRBJ2-7 is a better fit for the DNA end. The CDR3 has 12 amino acids. The germline V gene has CDR1 WNHNN and CDR2 SYGVQD (reference sequence). The CDR3 nucleotides read TGCGCCAGCAGTGAGGGGGCCTACGAGCAGTACTTC. This encodes CASSEGAYEQYF.

This sequence joins TRBV7-9 and TRBJ1-4; D ambiguous. CDR1 and CDR2 (germline): SEHNR, FQNEAQ (reference sequence). This CDR3 has 15 residues. V dropped 2 bases and J dropped 7 bases, with 14 bases sitting between them. CDR3 DNA sequence: TGTGCCAGCAGCTTAAAAGGGAGGGAAGGTGAAAAACTGTTTTTT. It encodes CASSLKGREGEKLFF.

V and J are TRBV6-6 and TRBJ1-2, with D maybe TRBD1 (5 bases). Germline CDR1 reads MNHNY; CDR2 reads SVGAGI (reference sequence). V lost 7 bases to trimming and J lost 3 bases, with 12 bases between them. The CDR3 length is 13 residues. DNA for the CDR3: TGTGCCAGCAAGGGCAGGGACGACTATGGCTACACCTTC. Translating it yields CASKGRDDYGYTF.

This rearrangement joins TRBV5-1 to TRBJ2-5, with 7 bases aligning to TRBD2. The CDR3 is 17 amino acids. The V gene end was trimmed by 0 bases and the J gene end by 5 bases; junction bases not matched to a gene: 13. Germline V lookup: CDR1 SGHRS, CDR2 YFSETQ. CDR3 nucleotides: TGCGCCAGCAGCTTGGAATGGACTACCCTGGGGGGGGAGACCCAGTACTTC. Amino acid sequence: CASSLEWTTLGGETQYF.

V usage is TRBV6-5 and J usage is TRBJ1-1; D remains ambiguous. Trimming removed 7 bases from V and 0 bases from J, with 15 bases in between. The CDR3 sequence is 15 residues long. The V gene's germline CDR1 is MNHEY and CDR2 SVGAGI. CDR3 nucleotides: TGTGCCAGCACCAGATATCGGAACTTGAACACTGAAGCTTTCTTT. This translates into CASTRYRNLNTEAFF.

The rearrangement links TRBV7-9 to TRBJ2-7; D is tentatively TRBD1 or TRBD2 (6 bases each). V was shortened by 7 bases and J by 9 bases, with 25 bases between the two germline ends. In germline, CDR1 is SEHNR, CDR2 FQNEAQ (reference sequence). This CDR3 is 15 amino acids long. The CDR3 coding sequence is TGTGCCAGCATATGGGGGGCAGAACCGAACCCGTGGCAGTACTTC. Its translation is CASIWGAEPNPWQYF.

This chain uses TRBV6-5 with TRBJ2-7; D is perhaps TRBD1 (5 bases). Germline lookup yields CDR1 MNHEY and CDR2 SVGAGI. This CDR3 contains 11 residues. V was pared by 6 bases and J by 7 bases, with 10 bases between. The CDR3 sequence is CASRETVEQYF. For the CDR3, the DNA is TGTGCCAGCAGGGAGACAGTTGAGCAGTACTTC.